This T cell receptor beta chain was identified in a study of blood T cell repertoires in COVID-19. The overall study: T cells, B-cell-depleted T cells, or PBMCs supplied cDNA or gDNA.

TCRdb's copy holds only in-frame clones and misses some; the assay was immunoSEQ multiplex PCR. In the table there are tens of thousands of clones, more than 75% of which are singletons. The ends lost 7 bases at V and 4 bases at J; junction bases unmatched: 8. This CDR3 comprises 13 residues. Germline V gene lookup returns CDR1 GTSNPN and CDR2 SVGIG (reference sequence). This clone turned up a few times. The sequencing input was peripheral blood. This TCR was sampled from a man aged 70 or older with active or convalescent COVID-19. The genes are TRBV30 and TRBJ1-2, with 8 bases identical to TRBD1. Here the CDR3 DNA reads TGTGCCTTATACCGGGACAGGCCCTATGGCTACACCTTC. It encodes CALYRDRPYGYTF. Using reference TRBV30 and TRBJ1-2 for the parts outside the CDR3, the full variable domain is SQTIHQWPATLVQPVGSPLSLECTVEGTSNPNLYWYRQAAGRGLQLLFYSVGIGQISSEVPQNLSASRPQDRQFILSSKKLLLSDSGFYLCALYRDRPYGYTFGSGTRLTVV.